The rows below give T cell receptor beta chains drawn from one sample of a study of CD8 T cells in ankylosing spondylitis. TCRdb reanalysed the 5' RACE reads using MiXCR and keeps one entry per CDR3 protein. The sample shows approximately 300,000 distinct CDR3 sequences, under 8.5% of them seen only once. Sequenced material: blood, either unsorted or a sorted T cell fraction (not recorded which). The receptors come from a male donor with ankylosing spondylitis. The CDR3 runs from the conserved cysteine through the conserved F or W. The D gene is left open where the match is weak. Rows may omit the clone size; those that give it use once, few, many or a size class.

D | J | V | size | DNA | CDR3
NA | TRBJ2-2 | TRBV9 | many | TGTGCCAGCAGCACCGCCCCGGGATTGGACACCGGGGAGCTGTTTTTT | CASSTAPGLDTGELFF
NA | TRBJ2-1 | TRBV20-1 | many | TGCAGTGCTTCCCCCCGCTGGGGCGAGCAGTTCTTC | CSASPRWGEQFF
TRBD1 | TRBJ2-2 | TRBV6-1 | NA | TGTGCCAGCAGTGTCGGGACAGAGAACACCGGGGAGCTGTTTTTT | CASSVGTENTGELFF
TRBD2 | TRBJ2-1 | TRBV12-3/TRBV12-4 | many | TGTGCCAGCAGTCTGGGACTAGCGGGAGGTTCTCACAATGAGCAGTTCTTC | CASSLGLAGGSHNEQFF
NA | TRBJ2-6 | TRBV12-3/TRBV12-4 | NA | TGTGCCAGCAGTTCTAGACTGTCCTCTGGGGCCAACGTCCTGACTTTC | CASSSRLSSGANVLTF
NA | TRBJ1-5 | TRBV4-2 | few | TGTGCCAGCAGCCAAGGGGGAGGGGCCGGAGATCAGCCCCAGCATTTT | CASSQGGGAGDQPQHF
NA | TRBJ2-2 | TRBV15 | few | TGTGCCACCAGCAGAGGCGCCGGGACGGACGGGGAGCTGTTTTTT | CATSRGAGTDGELFF
NA | TRBJ2-1 | TRBV6-4 | few | TGTGCCAGCAGTGACTCCGGGCTAGCGCCCTACAATGAGCAGTTCTTC | CASSDSGLAPYNEQFF
TRBD1 | TRBJ1-5 | TRBV18 | NA | TGTGCCAGCTCGCCCGACAGGGACAATCAGCCCCAGCATTTT | CASSPDRDNQPQHF
TRBD1 | TRBJ2-1 | TRBV6-5 | NA | TGTGCCAGCAGTTACTCAGGACAGGGTGATGAGCAGTTCTTC | CASSYSGQGDEQFF
NA | TRBJ2-3 | TRBV5-1 | few | TGCGCCAGCAGCCCTAGACTAGTTGGCCCCACAGATACGCAGTATTTT | CASSPRLVGPTDTQYF
NA | TRBJ2-7 | TRBV5-1 | NA | TGCGCCAGCAGCTTGGCGCTGTCAGGATACGAGCAGTACTTC | CASSLALSGYEQYF
TRBD1 | TRBJ1-4 | TRBV20-1 | many | TGCAGTGCTAGATCCCCGACAGGGGGCTATGAAAAACTGTTTTTT | CSARSPTGGYEKLFF
NA | TRBJ1-5 | TRBV6-5 | NA | TGTGCCAGCAGTCCCCGTGAAGGACCCCAGCATTTT | CASSPREGPQHF
NA | TRBJ1-1 | TRBV6-1 | many | TGTGCCAGCAGGGACGGGGGGAGCAGGTGGGGCACTGAAGCTTTCTTT | CASRDGGSRWGTEAFF